The 30 T cell receptor beta chains below come from one sample, sequenced in a study of shared clonotypes between healthy human individuals. This table comes from immunoSEQ multiplex PCR, and its TCRdb copy is limited to in-frame clones, with some not included. The data show around 980,000 clones, 75% to 80% seen once. The specimen sequenced was memory CD4+ T cells from PBMCs. Subset meaning: CD45RA-negative fraction. The source is a man aged 18 to 29 in good health. Some clones in this sample may be carry-over from other donors' samples.

The J gene is TRBJ2-7, the V gene TRBV6-8; TRBD1 might be the D (6 bases). V was cut by 2 bases and J by 2 bases, with 22 bases left in between. The CDR3 has 18 amino acids. Per the germline V gene, CDR1 is MNHGY and CDR2 is SAAAGT. This CDR3 reads CASSYTGPQGRRPYEQYF. CDR3 bases: TGTGCCAGCAGTTACACAGGACCGCAGGGGCGGCGACCCTACGAGCAGTACTTC.

A few counts support this clone. V and J are TRBV7-9 and TRBJ2-3; D may correspond to TRBD1 or TRBD2 (5 bases each). Germline-derived CDR1 and CDR2 are SEHNR and FQNEAQ (reference sequence). This CDR3 has 17 amino acids. Trimming took off 4 bases at V and 6 bases at J, with 23 bases between the two ends. The CDR3 DNA sequence: TGTGCCAGCAGCTCCCCCTCGAGGGGAAGGTCGGCGGATACGCAGTATTTT. Its translation is CASSSPSRGRSADTQYF.

The chain joins TRBV6-1 to TRBJ1-1; 9 bases line up with TRBD1. Germline CDR1 reads MNHNS; CDR2 reads SASEGT. The CDR3 covers 15 residues. J gave up 0 bases and V 6 bases, and 5 bases lay outside the gene matches. The CDR3 coding sequence is TGTGCCAGCAGCGAACAGGGGGCGGTGAACACTGAAGCTTTCTTT. It yields the protein CASSEQGAVNTEAFF.

The chain joins TRBV27 to TRBJ2-3; 8 bases line up with TRBD1. Germline V gene data show CDR1 as MNHEY and CDR2 as SMNVEV (reference sequence). V lost 6 bases, J lost 7 bases, and 6 bases stayed unmatched. The CDR3 totals 13 residues. The CDR3 DNA sequence: TGTGCCAGCAGAGGACAGGGACTTAATACGCAGTATTTT. This codes for CASRGQGLNTQYF.

To note about this clone: This probably arose from a read error, given a far larger clone one base away. At the DNA level, this CDR3 is encoded by other sequences in the same sample as well. V is TRBV7-3 and J is TRBJ2-2; maybe TRBD2 (9 bases). This CDR3 spans 17 amino acids. CDR1 is SGHTA, CDR2 FQGTGA, per germline. CDR3 protein: CASSLTGLAGQAGELFF. The DNA of the CDR3 is TGCGCCAGCAGCTTAACGGGGCTAGCGGGACAGGCCGGGGAGCTGTTTTTT.

This chain connects TRBV5-4 to TRBJ2-3; D gene uncertain. The CDR3 consists of 15 residues. Germline CDR1 and CDR2: SGHNT and YYREEE (reference sequence). CDR3: CASMGTGLGTDTQYF. The CDR3 nucleotides read TGTGCGTCGATGGGCACGGGTCTGGGCACAGATACGCAGTATTTT.

A word on this clone: Other nucleotide sequences in the sample specify the same CDR3. The genes are TRBV18 and TRBJ1-5; TRBD1 might be the D (5 bases). Germline V gene data show CDR1 as KGHSH and CDR2 as LQKENI. The CDR3 extends over 13 amino acids. V dropped 4 bases and J dropped 1 base, with 5 bases sitting between them. CDR3 sequence: CASSRDSNQPQHF. The CDR3 region has the DNA TGTGCCAGCTCACGGGACAGCAATCAGCCCCAGCATTTT.

There are a few counts of this clone. The V call is TRBV18, the J call TRBJ2-7, with 12 bases matching TRBD2. Per germline, CDR1 KGHSH and CDR2 LQKENI. V was clipped by 0 bases and J by 3 bases; unmatched bases: 3. CDR3 length: 16 amino acids. The CDR3 loop is CASSPPTSGRVYEQYF. The CDR3 DNA follows: TGTGCCAGCTCACCACCGACTAGCGGGAGAGTCTACGAGCAGTACTTC.

The chain couples TRBV2 to TRBJ2-2; TRBD2 agrees at 8 bases. Germline V gives CDR1 SNHLY, CDR2 FYNNEI. V was pared by 2 bases and J by 8 bases, with 4 bases of the junction left unmatched. The CDR3 runs 14 residues. The CDR3 DNA follows: TGTGCCAGCAGTGAACTAGCGGGTGCGGGGGAGCTGTTTTTT. Protein product: CASSELAGAGELFF.

This chain uses TRBV18 with TRBJ2-7, with TRBD1 identical over 7 bases. This CDR3 is built from 17 residues. CDR1 and CDR2 from the germline V gene are KGHSH and LQKENI. Trimming cost V 2 bases and J 6 bases; bases outside gene matches: 16. The CDR3, as DNA: TGTGCCAGCTCACCAACTACTGGGACAGCCACAGCGAGCGAGCAGTACTTC. Protein sequence: CASSPTTGTATASEQYF.

The CDR3 sequence: CASSWRRAIQPQHF. The DNA for the CDR3 is TGTGCCAGCAGCTGGAGACGGGCCATTCAGCCCCAGCATTTT. V is TRBV7-8 and J is TRBJ1-5, with D unresolved. The CDR3 contains 14 residues. Germline V gene data show CDR1 as SGHVS and CDR2 as FQNEAQ. Trimming left V 4 bases short and J 6 bases short, with 13 bases between.

This clone was found a few times. The gene calls are TRBV4-2 and TRBJ2-1; D call uncertain. CDR3 size: 15 residues. Germline lookup yields CDR1 LGHNA and CDR2 YNFKEQ. Trimming took off 0 bases at V and 9 bases at J, with 15 bases between the two ends. The CDR3 nucleotides are TGTGCCAGCAGCCAAGATTCTATCTCTCCTACTGAGCAGTTCTTC. Amino acid sequence: CASSQDSISPTEQFF.

The rearrangement uses TRBV11-2 and TRBJ1-1, with D perhaps matching TRBD1 (5 bases). Trimming pared 5 bases from V and 4 bases from J, leaving 11 bases between. The CDR3 has 13 amino acids. CDR1 SGHAT and CDR2 FQNNGV come from the germline V gene. The DNA of the CDR3 is TGTGCCAGCAGCAGGCAGGGAATCACTGAAGCTTTCTTT. The encoded protein is CASSRQGITEAFF.

The genes are TRBV27 and TRBJ1-5; 9 bases are shared with TRBD1. The V and J ends lost 5 bases and 7 bases, in that order; junction bases with no gene match: 12. This CDR3 spans 16 amino acids. The germline gives CDR1 MNHEY, CDR2 SMNVEV (reference sequence). The CDR3 spells CASSPTGGRSRQPQHF. The DNA for the CDR3 is TGTGCCAGCAGTCCGACAGGGGGGCGAAGTCGGCAGCCCCAGCATTTT.

J is TRBJ1-1 and V is TRBV29-1; 8 bases align to TRBD1. Germline CDR1 reads SQVTM; CDR2 reads ANQGSEA. The CDR3 length is 16 residues. V lost 4 bases and J lost 1; bases outside the gene matches: 11. The CDR3 sequence: CSVGLTGASWNTEAFF. DNA for the CDR3: TGCAGCGTTGGCCTGACAGGGGCGAGCTGGAACACTGAAGCTTTCTTT.

Of note for this clone: This sequence may be a read error, since a much larger clone differs from it by one base. V usage is TRBV11-2 and J usage is TRBJ2-7, with a tentative D call TRBD1 (5 bases). V lost 1 base and J lost 0, with 7 bases in between. The CDR3 consists of 14 residues. Germline CDR1 and CDR2: SGHAT and FQNNGV. CDR3 DNA: TGTGCCAGCAGCTTAGGGACAAGCTCCTACGAGCAGTACTTC. This gives the protein CASSLGTSSYEQYF.

The J gene is TRBJ2-2, the V gene TRBV15; D not certain. V was clipped by 0 bases and J by 5 bases, with 16 bases between them. The CDR3 has 17 residues. CDR1 is LNHNV and CDR2 is YYDKDF in the germline V gene (reference sequence). In DNA form, the CDR3 reads TGTGCCACCAGCAGAGACCTAGGGATTCCCACTACCGGGGAGCTGTTTTTT. As protein: CATSRDLGIPTTGELFF.

The rearrangement uses TRBV7-2 and TRBJ1-3; perhaps TRBD1 as D (5 bases). V was pared by 1 base and J by 4 bases, with 11 bases between. CDR1 SGHTA and CDR2 FQGNSA come from the germline V gene. The CDR3 consists of 15 residues. CDR3 sequence: CASSLGGAEGNTIYF. CDR3 DNA: TGTGCCAGCAGCTTAGGTGGGGCCGAAGGAAACACCATATATTTT. The full variable domain, in which reference TRBV7-2 and TRBJ1-3 provide the parts outside the CDR3, is GAGVSQSPSNKVTEKGKDVELRCDPISGHTALYWYRQSLGQGLEFLIYFQGNSAPDKSGLPSDRFSAERTGGSVSTLTIQRTQQEDSAVYLCASSLGGAEGNTIYFGEGSWLTVV.

The rearrangement uses TRBV2 and TRBJ2-5, with TRBD2 matching 7 bases. Germline assignment: CDR1 SNHLY and CDR2 FYNNEI. V trimming: 6 bases; J trimming: 5 bases; junction bases outside the gene matches: 9. The CDR3 contains 14 residues. CDR3 DNA sequence: TGTGCCAGCAGGGAACTTCGGGGGGTGGAGACCCAGTACTTC. It is translated as CASRELRGVETQYF.

V gene TRBV5-1 combines with J gene TRBJ2-3; the match to TRBD1 covers 7 bases. V dropped 4 bases and J dropped 2; count of bases not matched to a gene: 4. This CDR3 region has 14 residues. Per germline, CDR1 SGHRS and CDR2 YFSETQ. The CDR3 sequence: CASSTGTVTDTQYF. The CDR3 DNA sequence: TGCGCCAGCAGCACGGGGACAGTCACAGATACGCAGTATTTT.

The chain combines TRBV6-5 with TRBJ2-4; D remains ambiguous. Deletions cut 6 bases from V and 0 bases from J, with 12 bases between. CDR1 is MNHEY, CDR2 SVGAGI, per germline. The CDR3 is 15 residues long. The CDR3 loop is CASRPRAVAKNIQYF. As DNA, the CDR3 is TGTGCCAGCAGACCACGGGCCGTAGCCAAAAACATTCAGTACTTC.

As concerns this clone: A far larger clone is off by one base, so a read error is likely. The V gene is TRBV6-5, the J gene TRBJ2-7, with D perhaps TRBD2 (5 bases). This CDR3 is 11 amino acids long. V lost 6 bases, J lost 4 bases, and 7 bases lay in between. The V gene's germline CDR1 is MNHEY and CDR2 SVGAGI. For the CDR3, the DNA is TGTGCCAGCAGCCGGGATTACGAGCAGTACTTC. Translating it yields CASSRDYEQYF.

The genes are TRBV18 and TRBJ1-4; D call uncertain. This CDR3 is 13 amino acids long. V lost 4 bases to trimming and J lost 6 bases, with 9 bases between them. Germline assignment: CDR1 KGHSH and CDR2 LQKENI. CDR3: CASSRQTDEKLFF. The CDR3 DNA is TGTGCCAGCTCACGGCAGACCGATGAAAAACTGTTTTTT.

About this clone itself: A much larger clone lies a single base off, so this may be a read error. The chain has TRBV4-2 and TRBJ2-7; D is ambiguous. The CDR3 sequence is 13 residues long. Germline V gene data show CDR1 as LGHNA and CDR2 as YNFKEQ. CDR3 sequence (DNA): TGTGCCAGCAGCCAAGATCAGGAGCGAGAGCAGCACTTC. Amino acids: CASSQDQEREQHF.

This clone occurred many times. The rearrangement uses TRBV5-1 and TRBJ2-2; 9 bases map to TRBD1. The ends lost 10 bases at V and 3 bases at J; junction bases unmatched: 7. The CDR3 length is 14 residues. In germline, CDR1 is SGHRS, CDR2 YFSETQ. The CDR3 region is CADRDRADTGELFF. The DNA for the CDR3 is TGCGCCGACCGGGACAGGGCCGACACCGGGGAGCTGTTTTTT.

The rearrangement uses TRBV10-3 and TRBJ1-3; D may be TRBD1 (6 bases). The CDR3 contains 17 residues. CDR1 and CDR2 (germline): ENHRY, SYGVKD. The DNA of the CDR3 is TGTGCGCATATGGAGCAGCCGGGGGGGCTTGCTGGAAACACCATATATTTT. It encodes CAHMEQPGGLAGNTIYF.

The rearrangement uses TRBV4-3 and TRBJ2-7; 7 positions agree with TRBD1. The V gene's germline CDR1 is LGHNA and CDR2 YSLEER. V was pared by 2 bases and J by 6 bases, with 16 bases of the junction left unmatched. The CDR3 length is 17 residues. CDR3 in DNA: TGCGCCAGCAGCCAACGTCTAATATCGACAGGGACCGGCGAGCAGTACTTC. It specifies CASSQRLISTGTGEQYF.

V gene TRBV2 combines with J gene TRBJ2-1; TRBD2 agrees at 12 bases. The germline V gene has CDR1 SNHLY and CDR2 FYNNEI. The CDR3 length is 15 residues. Losses at the gene ends were 10 bases for V and 10 bases for J; bases not matched to a gene: 14. CDR3 sequence: CATPLTSGSSGEQFF. In nucleotides, the CDR3 is TGTGCCACCCCCTTGACTAGCGGGAGTTCCGGGGAGCAGTTCTTC.

J is TRBJ1-2 and V is TRBV4-3; D is uncertain. V was shortened by 0 bases and J by 8 bases, with 4 bases between the two germline ends. Germline V gene sequence: CDR1 LGHNA, CDR2 YSLEER. The length of the CDR3 is 11 residues. This CDR3 is CASSQEAGYTF. CDR3 nucleotide sequence: TGCGCCAGCAGCCAAGAGGCGGGCTACACCTTC.

With respect to this clone: In the same sample, other DNA sequences code for this CDR3. This rearrangement joins TRBV28 to TRBJ2-1; D is unresolved. CDR3 length: 15 amino acids. CDR1 MDHEN and CDR2 SYDVKM come from the germline V gene. Trimming took off 6 bases at V and 2 bases at J, with 14 bases between the two ends. The CDR3 DNA reads as TGTGCCAGCAGCTTACGAGAGTGGGCCTACAATGAGCAGTTCTTC. This gives the protein CASSLREWAYNEQFF.